What follows are 20 T cell receptor beta chains derived from one specimen sequenced in a study of blood T cell repertoires in COVID-19 (dated by TCRdb to 2019 to 2021). Library prep was done by the immunoSEQ multiplex PCR assay. TCRdb took over this immuneACCESS table, retaining in-frame rearrangements with V and J assigned. Such tables are incomplete; in checked studies, under half of the missing clones stem from an unresolved V gene, and the remainder is unexplained. This sample gives 450,000 to 600,000 clones in total; roughly nine tenths of them show up just once. 0.7% of the sample belongs to the ten largest clones. The sequencing input was PBMCs or T cells enriched from blood (not recorded which). Receptor source: a woman in her late teens or twenties who had recovered from COVID-19.

The V call is TRBV10-2, the J call TRBJ2-7; maybe TRBD1 (5 bases). The length of the CDR3 is 14 residues. Germline CDR1 is WSHSY and CDR2 is SAAADI. V was cut by 7 bases and J by 6 bases, with 19 bases left in between. CDR3 amino acids: CASKGKGESGEQYF. The DNA for the CDR3 is TGCGCCAGCAAGGGCAAAGGGGAATCTGGCGAGCAGTACTTC.

This chain joins TRBV3-1 (or the pseudogene TRBV3-2) and TRBJ2-1; 9 bases line up with TRBD2. CDR1 is LGHDT and CDR2 is YNNKEL in the germline V gene (reference sequence). The V segment lost 4 bases and the J segment 8 bases; nucleotides outside the gene matches: 9. CDR3 length: 15 amino acids. The CDR3 loop reads CASSPPGLAGHEQFF. The CDR3 bases are TGTGCCAGCAGCCCACCGGGACTAGCAGGGCATGAGCAGTTCTTC.

The chain has TRBV4-1 and TRBJ2-7, with D perhaps matching TRBD2 (6 bases). The germline V and J ends were trimmed by 3 bases and 3 bases, with 15 bases remaining between them. Germline CDR1 reads MGHRA; CDR2 reads YSYEKL. This CDR3 comprises 15 residues. This chain's CDR3 is CASSHSIRRDYEQYF. CDR3 DNA: TGCGCCAGCAGCCACTCGATCAGGCGGGACTACGAGCAGTACTTC.

This clone has only one observation. The genes are TRBV27 and TRBJ2-1, with 11 bases fitting TRBD2. The CDR3 totals 17 residues. The V gene's germline CDR1 is MNHEY and CDR2 SMNVEV (reference sequence). The trim removed 7 bases at V and 0 bases at J, leaving 8 bases unmatched. As DNA, the CDR3 is TGTGCCAGCACGGGACTAGCGGTGTCGAGCTCCTACAATGAGCAGTTCTTC. Translation: CASTGLAVSSSYNEQFF.

The rearrangement links TRBV18 to TRBJ2-7, with 9 bases identical to TRBD1. The ends lost 2 bases at V and 3 bases at J; junction bases unmatched: 5. The CDR3 has 15 amino acids. Germline loops: CDR1 KGHSH, CDR2 LQKENI. The CDR3 DNA sequence: TGTGCCAGCTCACCAGGACAGGGGACGCTCTACGAGCAGTACTTC. This gives the protein CASSPGQGTLYEQYF.

This chain links TRBV28 with TRBJ1-4, with D tentatively TRBD1 (5 bases). CDR1 is MDHEN and CDR2 is SYDVKM in the germline V gene. The CDR3 spans 14 residues. The V and J ends lost 2 bases and 8 bases respectively, with 12 bases between them. CDR3 sequence: CASSLPDGGEKLFF. Written as DNA, the CDR3 is TGTGCCAGCAGTTTACCCGATGGGGGGGAAAAACTGTTTTTT.

V and J are TRBV11-2 and TRBJ2-5; 7 nucleotides align to TRBD1. CDR3 length: 14 residues. The germline CDR1 and CDR2 sequences are SGHAT and FQNNGV. V lost 3 bases and J lost 4; bases outside the gene matches: 5. The CDR3 here is CASSFSQGRETQYF. The CDR3 nucleotides are TGTGCCAGCAGCTTTTCACAGGGGCGAGAGACCCAGTACTTC.

The chain links TRBV2 to TRBJ2-2; 8 bases agree with TRBD2. V lost 6 bases and J lost 1; bases outside the gene matches: 7. This CDR3 has 16 amino acids. CDR1 is SNHLY, CDR2 FYNNEI, per germline. CDR3 nucleotides: TGTGCCAGCAGGGCCGGACTAGCCCTGAACACCGGGGAGCTGTTTTTT. Amino acids: CASRAGLALNTGELFF.

This clone was observed a single time. The CDR3, as DNA: TGTGCCAGCAGCCCATCAGTCTTAGCGGGGGGCTTCACAGATACGCAGTATTTT. It codes for CASSPSVLAGGFTDTQYF. The gene calls are TRBV9 and TRBJ2-3; TRBD2 matches at 10 bases. The CDR3 runs 18 residues. CDR1 is SGDLS and CDR2 is YYNGEE in the germline V gene. The ends lost 4 bases at V and 2 bases at J; junction bases unmatched: 13.

Regarding this clone: The germline gene is not matched at one end of the junction; a read error may be the cause. The chain carries TRBV12-5 and TRBJ1-1; D remains unclear. CDR1 and CDR2 from the germline V gene are LGHNT and FRNRAP. This CDR3 has 13 amino acids. The DNA for the CDR3 is TGTGCTAGTGGGCCAGGTGTGAAGACTGAAGCTTTCTTT. Amino acid sequence: CASGPGVKTEAFF.

The rearrangement links TRBV30 to TRBJ1-5, with 8 positions matching TRBD1. Germline V lookup: CDR1 GTSNPN, CDR2 SVGIG (reference sequence). The junction had 11 bases not matched to a gene; V was cut back by 6 bases and J by 7 bases. CDR3 length equals 14 residues. The CDR3 DNA reads as TGTGCCTGCCAAACAGGGGGAAGTTTGCAGCCCCAGCATTTT. Residues: CACQTGGSLQPQHF.

CDR3 coding DNA: TGCGCCAGCAGCTCAGCTAGCGGGGGGAACTACAATGAGCAGTTCTTC. Its translation: CASSSASGGNYNEQFF. The chain is built from TRBV5-1 and TRBJ2-1; 11 bases align to TRBD2. The trim removed 3 bases at V and 3 bases at J, leaving 5 bases unmatched. Germline lookup yields CDR1 SGHRS and CDR2 YFSETQ. The CDR3 loop spans 16 amino acids.

The chain recombines TRBV19 with TRBJ1-5; TRBD1 matches at 7 bases. The CDR3 consists of 14 residues. Germline V CDR1 and CDR2: LNHDA, SQIVND (reference sequence). Trimming at V came to 7 bases and at J to 8 bases, leaving 11 bases not matched to a gene. The CDR3 here is CASTIWDRAEPQHF. The CDR3 DNA reads as TGTGCCAGTACAATATGGGACAGAGCCGAGCCCCAGCATTTT.

The chain combines TRBV5-1 with TRBJ1-3; no reliable D call. The germline V and J ends were trimmed by 0 bases and 7 bases, with 8 bases remaining between them. Germline V lookup: CDR1 SGHRS, CDR2 YFSETQ. The CDR3 runs to 13 residues. The CDR3 here is CASSLDSWNTIYF. The DNA of the CDR3 is TGCGCCAGCAGCTTGGACAGTTGGAACACCATATATTTT. The full variable domain, with the rest looked up from reference TRBV5-1 and TRBJ1-3, is KAGVTQTPRYLIKTRGQQVTLSCSPISGHRSVSWYQQTPGQGLQFLFEYFSETQRNKGNFPGRFSGRQFSNSRSEMNVSTLELGDSALYLCASSLDSWNTIYFGEGSWLTVV.

The V call is TRBV10-3, the J call TRBJ2-3; maybe TRBD1 (5 bases). This CDR3 is built from 13 residues. The germline V gene encodes CDR1 ENHRY and CDR2 SYGVKD. Deletions cut 7 bases from V and 6 bases from J, with 14 bases between. CDR3 protein: CAITAPGRDTQYF. Here the CDR3 DNA reads TGTGCCATCACCGCCCCAGGGCGCGATACGCAGTATTTT.

The chain couples TRBV10-3 to TRBJ1-6, with 9 bases that match TRBD1. Germline V CDR1 and CDR2: ENHRY, SYGVKD. Trimming cost V 5 bases and J 10 bases; bases outside gene matches: 9. The CDR3 covers 15 residues. The CDR3 DNA follows: TGTGCCATCAGTCCCTGGGGGACAGGGCACTCACCCCTCCACTTT. Protein product: CAISPWGTGHSPLHF.

This clone was observed a single time. V and J are TRBV28 and TRBJ1-3; 7 bases match TRBD1. The CDR3 covers 16 residues. V gave up 4 bases and J gave up 0 bases; unmatched junction bases: 6. Germline CDR1 MDHEN, CDR2 SYDVKM. CDR3 DNA: TGTGCCAGCAGTTCGATCGACAGGGACTCTGGAAACACCATATATTTT. Amino acid sequence: CASSSIDRDSGNTIYF.

This clone has only one observation. The rearrangement joins TRBV4-2 to TRBJ2-7; 9 bases agree with TRBD2. J gave up 3 bases and V 4 bases, and 4 bases lay outside the gene matches. Germline assignment: CDR1 LGHNA and CDR2 YNFKEQ. The CDR3 covers 14 residues. The CDR3 sequence is CASSPSGGIYEQYF. The DNA of the CDR3 is TGTGCCAGCAGCCCCAGCGGGGGGATCTACGAGCAGTACTTC.

J is TRBJ1-1 and V is TRBV9, with TRBD1 identical over 8 bases. V trimming: 4 bases; J trimming: 2 bases; junction bases outside the gene matches: 13. The CDR3 runs to 17 residues. The V gene's germline CDR1 is SGDLS and CDR2 YYNGEE. The CDR3 coding sequence is TGTGCCAGCAGCCTTAGCAGGGGTGGGACAGGCAACACTGAAGCTTTCTTT. It yields the protein CASSLSRGGTGNTEAFF.

This clone was picked up one time. This rearrangement joins TRBV28 to TRBJ1-3; D might be TRBD1 (5 bases). V lost 1 base and J lost 2, with 12 bases in between. This CDR3 is built from 16 residues. Per the germline V gene, CDR1 is MDHEN and CDR2 is SYDVKM. The CDR3 coding sequence is TGTGCCAGCAGTTTATTGGGGGGGGAAACTGGAAACACCATATATTTT. It is translated as CASSLLGGETGNTIYF.